This paragraph reports one T cell receptor beta chain. The data were taken from a study of blood T cell repertoires in COVID-19. Original methodology: Amplified reference gene primers provided the basis for estimating nucleated cell counts. The repertoire was sequenced with immunoSEQ multiplex PCR; TCRdb's copy has only in-frame clones and lacks some. The V and J calls and the clone size are those of that table, but D and trimming were determined from the DNA. The table has approximately 52,000 clones, around 90% seen once; the top ten hold 3.1%. The CDR3 runs to 16 residues. The V and J ends lost 10 bases and 0 bases respectively, with 21 bases between them. Germline V gene data show CDR1 as MDHEN and CDR2 as SYDVKM.

This sequence joins TRBV28 and TRBJ1-1; D is uncertain. The sequenced material came from peripheral blood. The source of this sequence is a man in his fifties or sixties with acute or convalescent COVID-19. DNA for the CDR3: TGTGCCACAACTCAACGAGCCCAGGCTCTGAACACTGAAGCTTTCTTT. This sequence encodes CATTQRAQALNTEAFF. Together with reference TRBV28 and TRBJ1-1, the CDR3 gives the full variable domain: DVKVTQSSRYLVKRTGEKVFLECVQDMDHENMFWYRQDPGLGLRLIYFSYDVKMKEKGDIPEGYSVSREKKERFSLILESASTNQTSMYLCATTQRAQALNTEAFFGQGTRLTVV.